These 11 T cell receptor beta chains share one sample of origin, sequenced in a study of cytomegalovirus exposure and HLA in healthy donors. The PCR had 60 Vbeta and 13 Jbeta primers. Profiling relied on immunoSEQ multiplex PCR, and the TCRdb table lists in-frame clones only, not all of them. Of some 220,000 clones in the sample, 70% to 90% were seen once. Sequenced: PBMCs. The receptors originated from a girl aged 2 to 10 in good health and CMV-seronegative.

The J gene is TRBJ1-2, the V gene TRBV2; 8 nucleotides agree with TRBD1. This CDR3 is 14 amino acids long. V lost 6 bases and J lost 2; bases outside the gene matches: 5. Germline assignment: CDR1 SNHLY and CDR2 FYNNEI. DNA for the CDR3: TGTGCCAGCAGGGCCTGGACAGGGAACTATGGCTACACCTTC. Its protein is CASRAWTGNYGYTF.

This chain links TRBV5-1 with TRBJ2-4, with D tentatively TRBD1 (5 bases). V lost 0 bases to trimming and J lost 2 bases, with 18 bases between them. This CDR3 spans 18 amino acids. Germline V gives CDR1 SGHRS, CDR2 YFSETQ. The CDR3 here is CASSLVRQGPASKNIQYF. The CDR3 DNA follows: TGCGCCAGCAGCTTGGTCAGGCAGGGCCCTGCGTCCAAAAACATTCAGTACTTC.

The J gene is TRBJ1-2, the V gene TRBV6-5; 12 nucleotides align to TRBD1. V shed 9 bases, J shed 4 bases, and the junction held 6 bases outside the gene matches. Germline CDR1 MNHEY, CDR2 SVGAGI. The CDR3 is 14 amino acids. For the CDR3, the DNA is TGTGCCAGTCGAGGGACAGGGGGCATCTATGGCTACACCTTC. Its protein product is CASRGTGGIYGYTF.

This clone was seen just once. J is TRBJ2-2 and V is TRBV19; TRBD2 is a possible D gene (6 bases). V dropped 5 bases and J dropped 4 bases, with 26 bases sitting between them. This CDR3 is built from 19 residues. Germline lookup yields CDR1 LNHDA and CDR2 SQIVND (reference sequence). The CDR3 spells CASSLSYREGGVLTGELFF. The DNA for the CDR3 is TGTGCCAGTAGTTTATCCTACCGCGAAGGCGGGGTGCTCACCGGGGAGCTGTTTTTT.

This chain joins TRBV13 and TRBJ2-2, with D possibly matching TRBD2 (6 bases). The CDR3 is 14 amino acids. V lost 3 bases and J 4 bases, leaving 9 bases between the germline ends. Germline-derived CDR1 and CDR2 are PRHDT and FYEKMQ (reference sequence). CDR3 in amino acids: CASSLGLLTGELFF. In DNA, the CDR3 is TGTGCCAGCAGCTTGGGACTCCTCACCGGGGAGCTGTTTTTT. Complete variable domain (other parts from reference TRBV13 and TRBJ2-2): AAGVIQSPRHLIKEKRETATLKCYPIPRHDTVYWYQQGPGQDPQFLISFYEKMQSDKGSIPDRFSAQQFSDYHSELNMSSLELGDSALYFCASSLGLLTGELFFGEGSRLTVL.

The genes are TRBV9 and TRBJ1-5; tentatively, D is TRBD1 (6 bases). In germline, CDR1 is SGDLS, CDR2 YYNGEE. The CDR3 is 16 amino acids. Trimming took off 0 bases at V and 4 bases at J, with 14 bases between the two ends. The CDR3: CASSVGTGTGNQPQHF. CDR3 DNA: TGTGCCAGCAGCGTAGGAACAGGGACGGGAAATCAGCCCCAGCATTTT.

CDR3 region: CASSLVPAEQYF. CDR3 DNA sequence: TGTGCCAGCAGCTTAGTTCCCGCCGAGCAGTACTTC. J is TRBJ2-5 and V is TRBV7-9; D unclear. The closer fit of TRBJ2-7 to the DNA end suggests the J call may be wrong. This CDR3 comprises 12 residues. Germline loops: CDR1 SEHNR, CDR2 FQNEAQ (reference sequence).

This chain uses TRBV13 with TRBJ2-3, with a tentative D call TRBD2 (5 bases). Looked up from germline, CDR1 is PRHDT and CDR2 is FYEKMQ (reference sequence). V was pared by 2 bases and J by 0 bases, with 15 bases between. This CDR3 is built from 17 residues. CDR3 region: CASSLFNAWTSTDTQYF. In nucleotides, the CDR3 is TGTGCCAGCAGCTTATTTAACGCCTGGACTAGCACAGATACGCAGTATTTT.

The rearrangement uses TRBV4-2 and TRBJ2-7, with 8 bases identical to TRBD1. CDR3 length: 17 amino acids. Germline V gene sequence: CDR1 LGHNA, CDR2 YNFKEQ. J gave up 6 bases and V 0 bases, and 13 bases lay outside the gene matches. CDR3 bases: TGTGCCAGCAGCCAAGATGGGACAGGCTTTCGTCGAAGCGAGCAGTACTTC. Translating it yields CASSQDGTGFRRSEQYF.

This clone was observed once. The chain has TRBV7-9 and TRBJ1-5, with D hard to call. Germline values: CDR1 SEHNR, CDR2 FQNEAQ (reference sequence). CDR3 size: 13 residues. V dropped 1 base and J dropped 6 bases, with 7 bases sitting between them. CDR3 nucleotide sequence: TGTGCCAGCAGCTTAGTGGAGAGTCAGCCCCAGCATTTT. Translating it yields CASSLVESQPQHF. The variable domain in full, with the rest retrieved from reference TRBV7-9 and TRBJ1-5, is DTGVSQNPRHKITKRGQNVTFRCDPISEHNRLYWYRQTLGQGPEFLTYFQNEAQLEKSRLLSDRFSAERPKGSFSTLEIQRTEQGDSAMYLCASSLVESQPQHFGDGTRLSIL.

CDR3 DNA sequence: TGCGCCAGCAGCCAAGGGGCGGGGCACACAGATACGCAGTATTTT. This encodes CASSQGAGHTDTQYF. V and J are TRBV4-1 and TRBJ2-3; possible D gene TRBD2, 6 bases. The germline V and J ends were trimmed by 1 base and 2 bases, with 10 bases remaining between them. The V gene's germline CDR1 is MGHRA and CDR2 YSYEKL. The CDR3 runs to 15 residues.